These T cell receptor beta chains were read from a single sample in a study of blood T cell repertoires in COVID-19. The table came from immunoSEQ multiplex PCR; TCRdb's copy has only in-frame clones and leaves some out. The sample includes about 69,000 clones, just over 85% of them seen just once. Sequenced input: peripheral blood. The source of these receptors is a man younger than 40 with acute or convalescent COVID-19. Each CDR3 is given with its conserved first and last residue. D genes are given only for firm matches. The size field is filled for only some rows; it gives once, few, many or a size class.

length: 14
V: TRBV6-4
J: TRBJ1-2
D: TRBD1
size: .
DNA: TGTGCCACCGTCGGACAGGGGGCGGTCTATGGCTACACCTTC
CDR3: CATVGQGAVYGYTF

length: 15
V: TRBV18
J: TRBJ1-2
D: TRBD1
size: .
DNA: TGTGCCAGCTCACCAACTCCGGGACAGGGTGCCGGCTACACCTTC
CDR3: CASSPTPGQGAGYTF

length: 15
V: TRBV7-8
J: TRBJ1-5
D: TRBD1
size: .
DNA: TGTGCCAGCAGCGCGGACAGGGCAGGGAATCAGCCCCAGCATTTT
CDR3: CASSADRAGNQPQHF

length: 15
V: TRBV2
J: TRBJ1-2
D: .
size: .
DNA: TGTGCCAGCAGTGAAAATGCGGGTTCTTTGTCCGGCTACACCTTC
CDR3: CASSENAGSLSGYTF

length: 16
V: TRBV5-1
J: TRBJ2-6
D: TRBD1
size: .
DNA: TGCGCCAGCAGCTTAGGGGGCCCCTCTGGGGCCAACGTCCTGACTTTC
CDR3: CASSLGGPSGANVLTF

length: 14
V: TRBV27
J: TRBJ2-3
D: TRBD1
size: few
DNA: TGTGCCAGCAGCCTTACAGGGGGTACAGATACGCAGTATTTT
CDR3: CASSLTGGTDTQYF

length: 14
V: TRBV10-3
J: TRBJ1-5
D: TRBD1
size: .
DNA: TGTGCCATCAGTGTGGGGACAGGGGATCAGCCCCAGCATTTT
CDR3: CAISVGTGDQPQHF

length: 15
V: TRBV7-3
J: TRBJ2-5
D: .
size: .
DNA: TGTGCCAGCAGCTTAACGAAAGGCGGTTTGGAGACCCAGTACTTC
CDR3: CASSLTKGGLETQYF

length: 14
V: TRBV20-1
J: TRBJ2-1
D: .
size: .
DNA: TGCAGTGCTAGTCCGAACCGGGTGTACAATGAGCAGTTCTTC
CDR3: CSASPNRVYNEQFF

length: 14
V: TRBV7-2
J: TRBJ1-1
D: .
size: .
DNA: TGTGCCAGCAGCTTAGTTGGGGGGGGCACTGAAGCTTTCTTT
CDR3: CASSLVGGGTEAFF

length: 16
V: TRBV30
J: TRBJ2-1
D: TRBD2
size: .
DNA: TGTGCCTGGAGTTTATCGTTTAGCGGGAGTCCCAATGAGCAGTTCTTC
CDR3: CAWSLSFSGSPNEQFF

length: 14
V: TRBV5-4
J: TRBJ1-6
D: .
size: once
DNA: TGTGCCAGCAGCTTGGGGGGGCCCCGCTCACCCCTCCACTTT
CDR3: CASSLGGPRSPLHF

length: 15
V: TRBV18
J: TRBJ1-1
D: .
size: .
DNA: TGTGCCAGCTCCCCGCAGACAGCCCGGAACACTGAAGCTTTCTTT
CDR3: CASSPQTARNTEAFF